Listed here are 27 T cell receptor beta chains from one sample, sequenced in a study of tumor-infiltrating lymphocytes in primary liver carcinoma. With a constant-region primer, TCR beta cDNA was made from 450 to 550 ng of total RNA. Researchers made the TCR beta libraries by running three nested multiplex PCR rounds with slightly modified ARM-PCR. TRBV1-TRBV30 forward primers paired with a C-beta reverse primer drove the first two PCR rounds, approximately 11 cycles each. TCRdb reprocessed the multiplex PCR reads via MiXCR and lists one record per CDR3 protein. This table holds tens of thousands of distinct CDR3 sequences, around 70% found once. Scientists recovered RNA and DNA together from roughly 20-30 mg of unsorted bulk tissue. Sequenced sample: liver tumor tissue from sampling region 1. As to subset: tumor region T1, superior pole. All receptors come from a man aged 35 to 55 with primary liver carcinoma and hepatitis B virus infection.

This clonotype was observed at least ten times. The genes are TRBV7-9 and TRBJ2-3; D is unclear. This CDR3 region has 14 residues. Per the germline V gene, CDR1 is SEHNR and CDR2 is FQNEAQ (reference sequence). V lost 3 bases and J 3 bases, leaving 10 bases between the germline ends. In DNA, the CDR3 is TGTGCCAGCAGCTTCAAAGGGATTACAGATACGCAGTATTTT. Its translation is CASSFKGITDTQYF.

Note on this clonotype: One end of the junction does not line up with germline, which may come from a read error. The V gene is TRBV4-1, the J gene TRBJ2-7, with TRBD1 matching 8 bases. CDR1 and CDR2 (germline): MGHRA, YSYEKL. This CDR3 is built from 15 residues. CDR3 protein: CARSQDYRGIYEQYF. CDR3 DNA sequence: TGCGCCAGGAGCCAAGATTACAGGGGGATATATGAGCAGTACTTC.

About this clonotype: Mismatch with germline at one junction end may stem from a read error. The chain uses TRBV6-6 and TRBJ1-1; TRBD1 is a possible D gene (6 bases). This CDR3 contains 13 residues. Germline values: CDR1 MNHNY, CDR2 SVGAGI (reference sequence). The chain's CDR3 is CANGGHMNAEAFF. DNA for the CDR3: TGTGCCAACGGGGGACACATGAACGCTGAAGCTTTCTTT.

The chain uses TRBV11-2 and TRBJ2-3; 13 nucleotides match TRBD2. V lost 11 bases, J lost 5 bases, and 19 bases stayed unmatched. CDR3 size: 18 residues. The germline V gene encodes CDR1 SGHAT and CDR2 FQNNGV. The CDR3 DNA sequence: TGTGCCTGTAGCTTAAGTACTAGCGGGAGGGCGGGGCGAGATACGCAGTATTTT. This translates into CACSLSTSGRAGRDTQYF.

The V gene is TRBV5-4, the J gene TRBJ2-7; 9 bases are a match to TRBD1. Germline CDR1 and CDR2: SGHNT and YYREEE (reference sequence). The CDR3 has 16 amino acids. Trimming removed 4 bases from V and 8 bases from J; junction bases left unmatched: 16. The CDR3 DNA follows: TGTGCCAGCAGCCACCCTCCCGGGACAGGGCCACAGCAGCAGTACTTC. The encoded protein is CASSHPPGTGPQQQYF.

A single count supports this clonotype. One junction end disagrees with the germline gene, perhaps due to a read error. CDR3 in amino acids: CASSLPPLAGIAKNIQCF. In nucleotides, the CDR3 is TGTGCCAGCAGCCTGCCTCCGCTAGCGGGGATAGCCAAAAACATTCAGTGCTTC. The chain combines TRBV4-2 with TRBJ2-4; 9 bases map to TRBD2. Germline V CDR1 and CDR2: LGHNA, YNFKEQ. There are 18 residues in the CDR3.

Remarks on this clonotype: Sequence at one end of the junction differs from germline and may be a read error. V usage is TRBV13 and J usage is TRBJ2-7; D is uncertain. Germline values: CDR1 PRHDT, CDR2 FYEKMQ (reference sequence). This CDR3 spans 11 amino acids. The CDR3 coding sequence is TGTGCCAACAGCTTACGCAGTGAGCAGTACTTC. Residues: CANSLRSEQYF.

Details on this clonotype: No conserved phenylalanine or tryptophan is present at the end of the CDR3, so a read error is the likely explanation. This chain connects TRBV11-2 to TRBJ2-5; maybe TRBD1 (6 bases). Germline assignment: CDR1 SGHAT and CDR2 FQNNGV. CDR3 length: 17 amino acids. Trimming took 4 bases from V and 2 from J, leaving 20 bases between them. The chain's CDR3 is CASSSVSGGSLQETQYL. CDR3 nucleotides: TGTGCCAGCAGCTCAGTCAGTGGGGGCAGTCTGCAAGAGACCCAGTACCTC.

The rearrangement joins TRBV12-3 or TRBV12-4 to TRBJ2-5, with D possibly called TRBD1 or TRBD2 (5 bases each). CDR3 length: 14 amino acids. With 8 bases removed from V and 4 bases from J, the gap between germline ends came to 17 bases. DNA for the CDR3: TGTGCCAGCTTTCCTAGTGAAGGGACAGAGACCCAGTACTTC. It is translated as CASFPSEGTETQYF.

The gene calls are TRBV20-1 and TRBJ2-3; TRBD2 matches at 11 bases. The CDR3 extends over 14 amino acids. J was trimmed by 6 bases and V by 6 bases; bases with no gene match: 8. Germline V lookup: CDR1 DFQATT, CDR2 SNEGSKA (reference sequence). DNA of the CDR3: TGCAGTGCCCCACTAGCGGGAGCTTCGGATACGCAGTATTTT. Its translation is CSAPLAGASDTQYF.

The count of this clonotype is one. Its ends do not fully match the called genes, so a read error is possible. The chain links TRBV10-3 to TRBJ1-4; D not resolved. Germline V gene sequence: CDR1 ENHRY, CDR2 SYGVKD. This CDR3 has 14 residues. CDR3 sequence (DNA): TGTGCCATCAGTGAAGGACGAATCAATGGAAAACTGCTTTTT. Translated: CAISEGRINGKLLF.

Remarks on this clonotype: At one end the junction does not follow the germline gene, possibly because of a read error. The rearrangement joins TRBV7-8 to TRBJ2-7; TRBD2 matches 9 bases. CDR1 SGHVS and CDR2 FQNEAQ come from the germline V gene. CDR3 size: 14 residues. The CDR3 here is CASSVSGRVYGQYF. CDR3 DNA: TGTGCCAGCAGCGTTAGCGGGAGAGTTTACGGGCAGTATTTC. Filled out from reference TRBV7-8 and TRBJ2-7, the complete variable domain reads GAGVSQSPRYKVAKRGQDVALRCDPISGHVSLFWYQQALGQGPEFLTYFQNEAQLDKSGLPSDRFFAERPEGSVSTLKIQRTQQEDSAVYLCASSVSGRVYGQYFGPGTRLTVT.

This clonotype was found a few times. CDR3 loop: CASTLGGGLSYEQYF. CDR3 bases: TGTGCCAGCACCTTGGGCGGGGGACTTTCCTACGAGCAGTACTTC. The V and J genes are TRBV28 and TRBJ2-7; 7 bases align to TRBD2. The length of the CDR3 is 15 residues. V lost 7 bases and J lost 1; bases outside the gene matches: 10. Germline assignment: CDR1 MDHEN and CDR2 SYDVKM.

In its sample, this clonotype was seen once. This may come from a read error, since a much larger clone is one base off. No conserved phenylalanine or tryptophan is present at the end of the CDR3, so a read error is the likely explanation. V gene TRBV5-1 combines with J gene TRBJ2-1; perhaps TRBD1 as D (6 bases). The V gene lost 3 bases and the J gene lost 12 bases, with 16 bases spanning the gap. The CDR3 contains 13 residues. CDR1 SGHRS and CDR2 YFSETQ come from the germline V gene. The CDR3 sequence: CASSSDTGPRQFS. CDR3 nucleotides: TGCGCCAGCAGCTCAGATACAGGGCCGCGGCAGTTCTCC.

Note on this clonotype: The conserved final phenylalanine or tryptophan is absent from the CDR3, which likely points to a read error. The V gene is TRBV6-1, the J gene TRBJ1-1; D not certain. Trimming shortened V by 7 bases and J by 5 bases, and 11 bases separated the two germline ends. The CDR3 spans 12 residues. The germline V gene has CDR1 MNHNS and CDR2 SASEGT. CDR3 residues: CASNEEYTEAFY. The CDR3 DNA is TGTGCCAGCAACGAAGAGTATACTGAAGCTTTCTAT.

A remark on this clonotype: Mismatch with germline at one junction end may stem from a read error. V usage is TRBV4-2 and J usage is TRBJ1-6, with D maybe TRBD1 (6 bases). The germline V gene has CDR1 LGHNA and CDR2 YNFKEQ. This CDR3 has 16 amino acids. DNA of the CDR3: TGTGCCAGCAGCGTATCCCGAGGGGGGGCTTATTCACCCCCCCACTTT. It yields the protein CASSVSRGGAYSPPHF.

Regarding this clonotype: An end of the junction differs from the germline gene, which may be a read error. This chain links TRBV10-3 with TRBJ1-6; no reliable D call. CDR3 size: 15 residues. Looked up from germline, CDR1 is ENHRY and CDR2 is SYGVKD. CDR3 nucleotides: TGTACCATCAGTGATGGAGGACCTGCGGGTCCACCCCTCCACTTT. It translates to CTISDGGPAGPPLHF.

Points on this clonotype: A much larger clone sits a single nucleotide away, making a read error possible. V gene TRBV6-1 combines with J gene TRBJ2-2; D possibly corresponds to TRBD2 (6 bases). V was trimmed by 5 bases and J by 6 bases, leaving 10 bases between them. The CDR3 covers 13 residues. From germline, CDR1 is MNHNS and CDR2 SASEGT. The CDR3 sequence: CASSTSPAGELFF. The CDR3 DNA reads TGTGCCAGCAGTACTAGCCCCGCCGGGGAGCTGTTTTTT.

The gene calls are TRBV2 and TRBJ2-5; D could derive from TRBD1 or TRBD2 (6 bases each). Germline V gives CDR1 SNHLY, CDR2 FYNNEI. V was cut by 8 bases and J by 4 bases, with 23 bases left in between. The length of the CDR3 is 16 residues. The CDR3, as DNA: TGTGCCAGCGTCTCTTCCCGGGGGCGGCGTGGAGAGACCCAGTACTTC. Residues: CASVSSRGRRGETQYF.

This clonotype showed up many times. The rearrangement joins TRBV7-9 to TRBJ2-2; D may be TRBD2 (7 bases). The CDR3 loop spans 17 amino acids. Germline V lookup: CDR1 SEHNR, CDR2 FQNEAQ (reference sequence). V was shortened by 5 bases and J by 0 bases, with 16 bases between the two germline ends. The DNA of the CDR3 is TGTGCCAGCAGCCCGAGGGGGGGAGGACCGAACACCGGGGAGCTGTTTTTT. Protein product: CASSPRGGGPNTGELFF.

CDR3 protein: CSVDGQGGNDQFF. CDR3 bases: TGCAGCGTTGATGGACAGGGTGGAAATGATCAATTCTTC. The rearrangement uses TRBV29-1 and TRBJ2-1; 8 bases line up with TRBD1. J was trimmed by 16 bases and V by 3 bases; bases with no gene match: 14. The CDR3 has 13 residues. The germline gives CDR1 SQVTM, CDR2 ANQGSEA.

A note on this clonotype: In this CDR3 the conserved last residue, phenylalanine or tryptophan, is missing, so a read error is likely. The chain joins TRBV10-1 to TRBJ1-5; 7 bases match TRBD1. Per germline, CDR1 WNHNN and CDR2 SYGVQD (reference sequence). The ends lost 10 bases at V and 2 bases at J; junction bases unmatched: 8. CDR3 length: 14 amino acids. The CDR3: CAIRITGGNQPQHY. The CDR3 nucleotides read TGCGCCATCCGTATAACAGGGGGCAATCAGCCCCAGCATTAT.

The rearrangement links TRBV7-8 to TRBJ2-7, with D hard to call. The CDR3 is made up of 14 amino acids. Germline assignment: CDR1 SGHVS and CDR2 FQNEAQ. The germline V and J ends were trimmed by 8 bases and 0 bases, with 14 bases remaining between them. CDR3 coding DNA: TGTGCCAGCTTAGTGTGGCCAGACTCCTACGAGCAGTACTTC. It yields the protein CASLVWPDSYEQYF.

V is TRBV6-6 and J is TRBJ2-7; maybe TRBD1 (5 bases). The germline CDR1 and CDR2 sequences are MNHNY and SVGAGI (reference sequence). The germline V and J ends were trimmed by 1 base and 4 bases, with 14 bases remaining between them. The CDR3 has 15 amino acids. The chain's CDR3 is CASSYYQGTSYEQYF. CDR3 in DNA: TGTGCCAGCAGTTACTACCAGGGAACTTCATACGAGCAGTACTTC.

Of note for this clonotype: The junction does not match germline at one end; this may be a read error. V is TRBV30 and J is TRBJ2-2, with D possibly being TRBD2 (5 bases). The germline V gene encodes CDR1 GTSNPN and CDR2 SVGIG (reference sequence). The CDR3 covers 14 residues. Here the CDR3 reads CAWERTANTGKLFF. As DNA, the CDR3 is TGTGCCTGGGAAAGGACGGCGAACACCGGGAAGCTGTTTTTT.

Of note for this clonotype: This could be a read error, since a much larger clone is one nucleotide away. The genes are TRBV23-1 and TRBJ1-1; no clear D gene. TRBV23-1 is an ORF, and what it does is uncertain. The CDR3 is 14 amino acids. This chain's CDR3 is CASSQGRRGTETFF. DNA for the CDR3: TGCGCCAGCAGCCAAGGGCGGAGAGGCACTGAAACTTTCTTT.

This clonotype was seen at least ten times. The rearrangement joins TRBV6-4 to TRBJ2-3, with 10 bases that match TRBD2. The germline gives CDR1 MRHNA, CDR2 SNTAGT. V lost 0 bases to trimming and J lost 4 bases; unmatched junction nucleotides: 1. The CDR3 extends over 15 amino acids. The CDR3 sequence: CASSDSAGGPDTQYF. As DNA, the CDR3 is TGTGCCAGCAGTGACTCAGCGGGAGGGCCAGATACGCAGTATTTT.